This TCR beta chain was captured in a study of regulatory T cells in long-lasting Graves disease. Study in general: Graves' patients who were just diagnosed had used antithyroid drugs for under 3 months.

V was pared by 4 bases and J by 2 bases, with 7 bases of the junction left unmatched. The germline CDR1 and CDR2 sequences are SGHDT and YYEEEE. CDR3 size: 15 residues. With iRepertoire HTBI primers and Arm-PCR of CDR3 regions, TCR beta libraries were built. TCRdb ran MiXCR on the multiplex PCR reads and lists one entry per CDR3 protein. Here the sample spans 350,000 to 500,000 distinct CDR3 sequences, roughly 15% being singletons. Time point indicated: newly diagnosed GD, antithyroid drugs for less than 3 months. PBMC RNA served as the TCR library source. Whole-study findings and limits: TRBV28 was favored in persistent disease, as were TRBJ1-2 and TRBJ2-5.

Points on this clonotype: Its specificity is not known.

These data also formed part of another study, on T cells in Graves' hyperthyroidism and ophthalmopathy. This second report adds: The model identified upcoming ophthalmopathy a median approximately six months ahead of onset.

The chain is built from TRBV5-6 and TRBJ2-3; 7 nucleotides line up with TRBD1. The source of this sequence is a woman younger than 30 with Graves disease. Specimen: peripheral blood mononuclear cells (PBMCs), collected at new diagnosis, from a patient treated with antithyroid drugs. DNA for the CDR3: TGTGCCAGCAGCCCCCAGACAGGGTTCACAGATACGCAGTATTTT. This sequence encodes CASSPQTGFTDTQYF.